One sample yielded the 29 T cell receptor beta chains listed below, sequenced in a study of OX40 agonist ivuxolimab in advanced cancers. To prepare the library, the immunoSEQ multiplex PCR assay was applied. TCRdb stores this immuneACCESS table with in-frame sequences only. Part of the clones is absent; in the studies checked, under half of the shortfall reflects unresolved V genes, and no reason is known for the rest. The sample yields about 12,000 clones; roughly three quarters were counted once. Roughly 27% of the sample is taken by the ten largest. This sample comprised CD4+ or CD8+ T cells sorted from blood, obtained in a trial of the OX40 agonist ivuxolimab. Receptors originate from an adult with an advanced solid tumor such as melanoma, head and neck, liver or kidney cancer.

The V gene is TRBV5-6, the J gene TRBJ1-2, with 12 bases that match TRBD1. The CDR3 runs to 17 residues. The germline V gene encodes CDR1 SGHDT and CDR2 YYEEEE. V shed 4 bases, J shed 2 bases, and the junction held 9 bases outside the gene matches. The DNA of the CDR3 is TGTGCCAGCAGCGGGGGACAGGGGGCGTTTATAAACTATGGCTACACCTTC. Protein product: CASSGGQGAFINYGYTF.

The chain joins TRBV19 to TRBJ2-1, with D maybe TRBD1 (5 bases). This CDR3 comprises 12 residues. CDR1 and CDR2 (germline): LNHDA, SQIVND (reference sequence). Deletions cut 4 bases from V and 4 bases from J, with 5 bases between. The CDR3, as DNA: TGTGCCAGTAGTACAGGGTACAATGAGCAGTTCTTC. This codes for CASSTGYNEQFF.

The V and J genes are TRBV11-2 and TRBJ1-2; D is ambiguous. The germline V gene has CDR1 SGHAT and CDR2 FQNNGV. V lost 6 bases, J lost 0 bases, and 11 bases lay in between. CDR3 length: 14 residues. This CDR3 reads CASREPLANYGYTF. The DNA of the CDR3 is TGTGCCAGCAGGGAACCATTAGCTAACTATGGCTACACCTTC. Full variable domain (remainder filled in from reference TRBV11-2 and TRBJ1-2): EAGVAQSPRYKIIEKRQSVAFWCNPISGHATLYWYQQILGQGPKLLIQFQNNGVVDDSQLPKDRFSAERLKGVDSTLKIQPAKLEDSAVYLCASREPLANYGYTFGSGTRLTVV.

The chain joins TRBV5-1 to TRBJ2-5, with 9 bases matching TRBD1. J was trimmed by 3 bases and V by 1 base; bases with no gene match: 13. Germline CDR1 reads SGHRS; CDR2 reads YFSETQ. CDR3 length equals 18 residues. CDR3 sequence: CASSLLSLPDRGKETQYF. In nucleotides, the CDR3 is TGCGCCAGCAGCTTGCTCTCTCTTCCGGACAGGGGAAAAGAGACCCAGTACTTC. Looking up the rest from reference TRBV5-1 and TRBJ2-5 gives the full variable domain: KAGVTQTPRYLIKTRGQQVTLSCSPISGHRSVSWYQQTPGQGLQFLFEYFSETQRNKGNFPGRFSGRQFSNSRSEMNVSTLELGDSALYLCASSLLSLPDRGKETQYFGPGTRLLVL.

This clone was seen only a few times. This chain connects TRBV6-4 to TRBJ2-1, with TRBD2 matching 10 bases. The V and J ends lost 8 bases and 8 bases, in that order; junction bases with no gene match: 9. In germline, CDR1 is MRHNA, CDR2 SNTAGT. The CDR3 is made up of 14 amino acids. The CDR3 here is CASAGTSEHHEQFF. The CDR3 region has the DNA TGTGCCAGCGCCGGGACTAGCGAGCACCATGAGCAGTTCTTC.

This clone was counted only a few times. V gene TRBV6-4 combines with J gene TRBJ2-6, with D perhaps given as TRBD1 or TRBD2 (5 bases each). Germline V gives CDR1 MRHNA, CDR2 SNTAGT. This CDR3 spans 15 amino acids. Trimming pared 2 bases from V and 4 bases from J, leaving 9 bases between. The chain's CDR3 is CASSDEGTGANVLTF. CDR3 DNA sequence: TGTGCCAGCAGTGACGAGGGGACCGGGGCCAACGTCCTGACTTTC.

The J gene is TRBJ1-1, the V gene TRBV5-1; D is possibly TRBD1 (6 bases). V lost 2 bases and J 5 bases, leaving 10 bases between the germline ends. This CDR3 spans 13 amino acids. Looked up from germline, CDR1 is SGHRS and CDR2 is YFSETQ. This chain's CDR3 is CASSFDRRTEAFF. The CDR3, as DNA: TGCGCCAGCAGCTTTGACAGGAGGACTGAAGCTTTCTTT.

V is TRBV9 and J is TRBJ2-2; 8 nucleotides line up with TRBD2. This CDR3 has 15 amino acids. Germline V lookup: CDR1 SGDLS, CDR2 YYNGEE. V lost 4 bases to trimming and J lost 1 base; unmatched junction nucleotides: 3. The CDR3 is CASSISGGNTGELFF. DNA of the CDR3: TGTGCCAGCAGCATAAGCGGGGGGAACACCGGGGAGCTGTTTTTT.

This chain connects TRBV19 to TRBJ2-1, with a possible D match to TRBD1 (6 bases). With 7 bases removed from V and 4 bases from J, the gap between germline ends came to 14 bases. The germline V gene has CDR1 LNHDA and CDR2 SQIVND (reference sequence). The CDR3 contains 14 residues. CDR3 in amino acids: CASTDSGEYNEQFF. The CDR3 DNA is TGTGCCAGTACCGACTCAGGGGAGTACAATGAGCAGTTCTTC.

This chain uses TRBV7-6 with TRBJ2-2, with 9 bases identical to TRBD1. Germline V gene data show CDR1 as SGHVS and CDR2 as FNYEAQ. V was pared by 5 bases and J by 3 bases, with 7 bases of the junction left unmatched. The CDR3 runs 16 residues. CDR3 nucleotide sequence: TGTGCCAGCAGCCCCCGACAGGGGGACTACACCGGGGAGCTGTTTTTT. It specifies CASSPRQGDYTGELFF.

This CDR3 is CASSIGWGVSTDTQYF. CDR3 in DNA: TGTGCCAGTAGTATAGGTTGGGGAGTTAGCACAGATACGCAGTATTTT. The chain employs TRBV19 and TRBJ2-3; possible D gene TRBD2, 5 bases. V was pared by 1 base and J by 0 bases, with 11 bases between. CDR1 and CDR2 (germline): LNHDA, SQIVND (reference sequence). CDR3 length: 16 residues.

The chain links TRBV6-6 to TRBJ1-5; D is perhaps TRBD1 (5 bases). CDR3 length: 15 residues. Germline CDR1 reads MNHNY; CDR2 reads SVGAGI (reference sequence). The V gene lost 4 bases and the J gene lost 4 bases, with 14 bases spanning the gap. The CDR3 protein is CASSFAGQGNQPQHF. CDR3 DNA sequence: TGTGCCAGCAGTTTCGCCGGGCAGGGTAATCAGCCCCAGCATTTT.

V gene TRBV7-9 combines with J gene TRBJ1-5, with D uncertain. This CDR3 comprises 14 residues. From germline, CDR1 is SEHNR and CDR2 FQNEAQ (reference sequence). The V gene lost 1 base and the J gene lost 6 bases, with 10 bases spanning the gap. CDR3 sequence (DNA): TGTGCCAGCAGCTTAGGAGGTGGGTTTCAGCCCCAGCATTTT. This translates into CASSLGGGFQPQHF.

The chain combines TRBV6-1 with TRBJ2-5, with 7 bases lining up with TRBD2. The germline gives CDR1 MNHNS, CDR2 SASEGT. This CDR3 region has 15 residues. After removal of 5 bases from V and 4 bases from J, the junction contained 10 bases not matched to a gene. The CDR3 sequence is CASSPGRVIRETQYF. CDR3 sequence (DNA): TGTGCCAGCAGTCCAGGGAGGGTCATAAGAGAGACCCAGTACTTC.

The chain uses TRBV6-6 and TRBJ2-2; 7 nucleotides match TRBD2. The V and J ends lost 2 bases and 5 bases, in that order; junction bases with no gene match: 2. CDR1 is MNHNY and CDR2 is SVGAGI in the germline V gene (reference sequence). This CDR3 comprises 14 residues. CDR3 protein: CASSYRGGTGELFF. CDR3 DNA sequence: TGTGCCAGCAGTTACCGCGGGGGAACCGGGGAGCTGTTTTTT.

The CDR3 DNA reads TGTGCCAGCAGCCATTACCAGACAGGGGACACCGGGGAGCTGTTTTTT. Its translation: CASSHYQTGDTGELFF. The rearrangement uses TRBV5-6 and TRBJ2-2; TRBD1 matches at 8 bases. The CDR3 contains 16 residues. CDR1 is SGHDT, CDR2 YYEEEE, per germline. Trimming at V came to 4 bases and at J to 3 bases, leaving 8 bases not matched to a gene.

V and J are TRBV4-1 and TRBJ2-7; no firm D call. Germline CDR1 is MGHRA and CDR2 is YSYEKL. There are 11 residues in the CDR3. V gave up 5 bases and J gave up 2 bases, with 4 bases separating them. DNA for the CDR3: TGCGCCAGCAGCGATACCTACGAGCAGTACTTC. Translation gives CASSDTYEQYF.

V is TRBV7-8 and J is TRBJ2-1, with TRBD1 identical over 7 bases. V lost 8 bases to trimming and J lost 0 bases; unmatched junction nucleotides: 1. This CDR3 has 13 amino acids. CDR1 is SGHVS and CDR2 is FQNEAQ in the germline V gene. Written as DNA, the CDR3 is TGTGCCAGCCGGGACAGCTCCTACAATGAGCAGTTCTTC. Amino acids: CASRDSSYNEQFF. Looking up the rest from reference TRBV7-8 and TRBJ2-1 gives the full variable domain: GAGVSQSPRYKVAKRGQDVALRCDPISGHVSLFWYQQALGQGPEFLTYFQNEAQLDKSGLPSDRFFAERPEGSVSTLKIQRTQQEDSAVYLCASRDSSYNEQFFGPGTRLTVL.

The chain carries TRBV6-6 and TRBJ2-3; D is ambiguous. Trimming cost V 8 bases and J 9 bases, with 12 bases left between them. Germline CDR1 is MNHNY and CDR2 is SVGAGI (reference sequence). This CDR3 spans 11 amino acids. The CDR3 region is CASPLLATQYF. The CDR3 DNA reads as TGTGCCAGCCCCCTACTGGCGACGCAGTATTTT.

The J gene is TRBJ2-1, the V gene TRBV6-1; D gene ambiguous. This CDR3 region has 11 residues. Germline CDR1 reads MNHNS; CDR2 reads SASEGT. Trimming stripped 3 bases from V and 8 bases from J, with 5 bases between. This CDR3 is CASSDAYEQFF. For the CDR3, the DNA is TGTGCCAGCAGTGACGCGTATGAGCAGTTCTTC.

The rearrangement uses TRBV29-1 and TRBJ2-7, with 9 nucleotides matching TRBD1. Trimming took 7 bases from V and 4 from J; bases not matched to a gene: 11. This CDR3 region has 14 residues. Germline CDR1 reads SQVTM; CDR2 reads ANQGSEA. CDR3: CSARSGTGSYEQYF. For the CDR3, the DNA is TGCAGCGCCCGATCCGGGACAGGGTCGTACGAGCAGTACTTC.

This chain connects TRBV14 to TRBJ2-7; perhaps D is TRBD1 or TRBD2 (6 bases each). The germline gives CDR1 SGHDN, CDR2 FVKESK. There are 16 residues in the CDR3. Trimming shortened V by 3 bases and J by 3 bases, and 18 bases separated the two germline ends. CDR3 residues: CASSHRGLGSDYEQYF. The CDR3 DNA reads as TGTGCCAGCAGCCATCGGGGGCTAGGGAGCGACTACGAGCAGTACTTC.

This rearrangement joins TRBV7-2 to TRBJ2-7; D perhaps matches TRBD1 (6 bases). With 1 base removed from V and 2 bases from J, the gap between germline ends came to 21 bases. In germline, CDR1 is SGHTA, CDR2 FQGNSA. The CDR3 is 18 amino acids. CDR3 nucleotides: TGTGCCAGCAGCTTAGGACAAGCCTCCTCCGGGACAACCTACGAGCAGTACTTC. Its translation: CASSLGQASSGTTYEQYF.

The rearrangement uses TRBV29-1 and TRBJ2-1; 8 nucleotides agree with TRBD2. The CDR3 has 15 amino acids. V dropped 0 bases and J dropped 3; count of bases not matched to a gene: 4. Per germline, CDR1 SQVTM and CDR2 ANQGSEA. The CDR3 sequence is CSVEDAGGFYNEQFF. The CDR3 bases are TGCAGCGTTGAAGATGCGGGAGGTTTCTACAATGAGCAGTTCTTC.

In this sample, this clone turned up once. The chain employs TRBV11-2 and TRBJ2-7; the D is unclear. V lost 5 bases and J 1 base, leaving 9 bases between the germline ends. CDR1 is SGHAT, CDR2 FQNNGV, per germline. This CDR3 spans 13 amino acids. The CDR3 bases are TGTGCCAGCAGCCCCGGGCCTTCCTACGAGCAGTACTTC. Translating gives CASSPGPSYEQYF.

This sequence joins TRBV6-5 and TRBJ1-3; D gene uncertain. The germline V and J ends were trimmed by 1 base and 8 bases, with 15 bases remaining between them. Germline CDR1 is MNHEY and CDR2 is SVGAGI. The CDR3 consists of 15 residues. The CDR3 nucleotides read TGTGCCAGCAGTTACTTTGGACGGGCCCGGGACACCATATATTTT. It specifies CASSYFGRARDTIYF.

This clone was detected a few times. V gene TRBV6-4 combines with J gene TRBJ2-1; D is unresolved. Trimming took 5 bases from V and 8 from J, leaving 7 bases between them. Germline-derived CDR1 and CDR2 are MRHNA and SNTAGT. CDR3 size: 11 residues. As DNA, the CDR3 is TGTGCCAGCAGTCAGACGCATGAGCAGTTCTTC. This sequence encodes CASSQTHEQFF.

The genes are TRBV6-5 and TRBJ2-3; 7 bases are shared with TRBD2. V shed 0 bases and J 11 bases; nucleotides not matched to a gene: 5. Germline CDR1 MNHEY, CDR2 SVGAGI. CDR3 length equals 13 residues. CDR3 nucleotides: TGTGCCAGCAGTTACTCGACAGCGGGGAGGCAGTATTTT. It encodes CASSYSTAGRQYF.

The V gene is TRBV5-8, the J gene TRBJ1-4; 7 bases fit TRBD1. The CDR3 sequence is 16 residues long. The V gene's germline CDR1 is SGHTS and CDR2 YDEGEE. Unmatched junction bases numbered 6, after V lost 4 bases and J lost 0 bases. CDR3 nucleotide sequence: TGTGCCAGCAGCCCTTACAGGGGAGCAACTAATGAAAAACTGTTTTTT. Amino acid sequence: CASSPYRGATNEKLFF. Supplemented by reference TRBV5-8 and TRBJ1-4, the full variable domain reads EAGVTQSPTHLIKTRGQQATLRCSPISGHTSVYWYQQALGLGLQFLLWYDEGEERNRGNFPPRFSGRQFPNYSSELNVNALELEDSALYLCASSPYRGATNEKLFFGSGTQLSVL.